The 23 T cell receptor beta chains reported below all come from one sample, sequenced in a study of cytomegalovirus exposure and HLA in healthy donors. In the PCR, 60 Vbeta and 13 Jbeta primers were used. Repertoires were generated with immunoSEQ multiplex PCR, while TCRdb's copy carries only in-frame clones and drops some. This sample has around 160,000 clones, with around four fifths found just once. Sequencing used PBMCs. Source of these receptors: a male donor in good health and CMV-seronegative.

V usage is TRBV11-2 and J usage is TRBJ2-1; TRBD2 matches 10 bases. The junction had 8 bases not matched to a gene; V was cut back by 5 bases and J by 10 bases. Germline V CDR1 and CDR2: SGHAT, FQNNGV. CDR3 length: 14 residues. CDR3 protein: CASSKSGRAGEQFF. CDR3 sequence (DNA): TGTGCCAGCAGCAAAAGCGGGAGGGCGGGGGAGCAGTTCTTC.

The rearrangement links TRBV5-1 to TRBJ1-6; D is undetermined. CDR3 length equals 16 residues. In germline, CDR1 is SGHRS, CDR2 YFSETQ. V was clipped by 3 bases and J by 7 bases, with 17 bases between them. CDR3 sequence reads: CASSSGLTAGNSPLHF. The CDR3 DNA sequence: TGCGCCAGCAGCTCGGGTCTAACCGCGGGGAATTCACCCCTCCACTTT.

The genes are TRBV5-6 and TRBJ1-3; D is unresolved. The length of the CDR3 is 14 residues. V lost 1 base and J 0 bases, leaving 5 bases between the germline ends. Looked up from germline, CDR1 is SGHDT and CDR2 is YYEEEE. CDR3 sequence (DNA): TGTGCCAGCAGCTTGTTATTCTCTGGAAACACCATATATTTT. Encoded protein: CASSLLFSGNTIYF.

V gene TRBV29-1 combines with J gene TRBJ2-3; perhaps TRBD2 as D (7 bases). From germline, CDR1 is SQVTM and CDR2 ANQGSEA. The CDR3 runs to 16 residues. V was clipped by 4 bases and J by 0 bases, with 17 bases between them. The CDR3 here is CSVVPGGTPSTDTQYF. The CDR3 DNA reads as TGCAGCGTTGTTCCGGGGGGCACTCCTAGCACAGATACGCAGTATTTT.

Comment on this clone: The conserved closing phenylalanine or tryptophan is absent in this CDR3, likely reflecting a read error. DNA for the CDR3: TGTGCCAGCAGCTTAGATAGAGACACCAATCAGCCCCAGCATCTT. This gives the protein CASSLDRDTNQPQHL. V gene TRBV5-4 combines with J gene TRBJ1-5; unclear D gene. CDR1 SGHNT and CDR2 YYREEE come from the germline V gene (reference sequence). The CDR3 consists of 15 residues. Deletions cut 2 bases from V and 3 bases from J, with 12 bases between.

The V gene is TRBV5-6, the J gene TRBJ1-2; 9 bases are shared with TRBD1. Trimming removed 4 bases from V and 6 bases from J; junction bases left unmatched: 7. CDR1 and CDR2 from the germline V gene are SGHDT and YYEEEE. The CDR3 contains 14 residues. Written as DNA, the CDR3 is TGTGCCAGCAGCACCACACGACAGGGGGATGGCTACACCTTC. Translation: CASSTTRQGDGYTF.

The chain recombines TRBV7-9 with TRBJ2-7; D is undetermined. The germline V and J ends were trimmed by 3 bases and 6 bases, with 9 bases remaining between them. Germline CDR1 and CDR2: SEHNR and FQNEAQ (reference sequence). The CDR3 extends over 12 amino acids. CDR3 sequence reads: CASSLSGSEQYF. CDR3 coding DNA: TGTGCCAGCAGCTTGTCAGGATCCGAGCAGTACTTC.

J is TRBJ2-7 and V is TRBV6-5, with 8 nucleotides matching TRBD1. Trimming at V came to 10 bases and at J to 2 bases, leaving 7 bases not matched to a gene. CDR3 length: 13 amino acids. Germline CDR1 is MNHEY and CDR2 is SVGAGI. CDR3 nucleotides: TGTGCCACCAATCCGGGACAGGCCTACGAGCAGTACTTC. Protein sequence: CATNPGQAYEQYF.

The chain carries TRBV7-9 and TRBJ2-5; 11 positions agree with TRBD2. V shed 4 bases and J 6 bases; nucleotides not matched to a gene: 10. The CDR3 is made up of 16 amino acids. Germline V gene sequence: CDR1 SEHNR, CDR2 FQNEAQ (reference sequence). The CDR3 is CASSYTGTSGQQTQYF. CDR3 in DNA: TGTGCCAGCAGCTACACCGGGACTAGCGGACAACAGACCCAGTACTTC.

The V call is TRBV7-3, the J call TRBJ2-3; TRBD2 agrees at 9 bases. J lost 2 bases, V lost 1 base, and 16 bases had no gene match. CDR1 SGHTA and CDR2 FQGTGA come from the germline V gene. The CDR3 loop spans 20 amino acids. CDR3 sequence (DNA): TGTGCCAGCAGCTTAAAAGGCCCGAATCCGGCGGGAGGGCTCACAGATACGCAGTATTTT. Its translation is CASSLKGPNPAGGLTDTQYF.

The rearrangement joins TRBV19 to TRBJ1-3; D might be TRBD1 (6 bases). V shed 1 base and J shed 0 bases, with 7 bases lying between them. Germline CDR1 reads LNHDA; CDR2 reads SQIVND (reference sequence). The CDR3 loop spans 15 amino acids. The CDR3 region has the DNA TGTGCCAGTAGTATAGTAGGGGGCTCTGGAAACACCATATATTTT. This codes for CASSIVGGSGNTIYF.

The chain links TRBV7-2 to TRBJ2-7; 12 nucleotides agree with TRBD2. The J segment lost 1 base and the V segment lost 5 bases, leaving 6 bases of the junction unmatched. CDR3 length: 16 amino acids. The germline CDR1 and CDR2 sequences are SGHTA and FQGNSA. The CDR3 DNA is TGTGCCAGCAGCCGTTCCGGGACTAGCGGGTCCTACGAGCAGTACTTC. The encoded protein is CASSRSGTSGSYEQYF.

The chain carries TRBV5-6 and TRBJ1-2, with D unresolved. Between the trimmed V and J ends, which lost 6 bases and 3 bases, there was a span of 21 bases. The germline gives CDR1 SGHDT, CDR2 YYEEEE. The CDR3 loop spans 16 amino acids. In DNA form, the CDR3 reads TGTGCCAGCACCCTGGAGAGGGTGGGTGGCTACTATGGCTACACCTTC. Its translation: CASTLERVGGYYGYTF.

The chain recombines TRBV28 with TRBJ1-4, with no clear D. The germline gives CDR1 MDHEN, CDR2 SYDVKM. This CDR3 region has 12 residues. V lost 6 bases to trimming and J lost 3 bases, with 5 bases between them. CDR3 protein: CASRGPNEKLFF. CDR3 DNA: TGTGCCAGCAGGGGCCCTAATGAAAAACTGTTTTTT.

The J gene is TRBJ2-3, the V gene TRBV9; 10 positions agree with TRBD2. The CDR3 loop spans 16 amino acids. Trimming took 1 base from V and 3 from J; bases not matched to a gene: 5. CDR1 and CDR2 (germline): SGDLS, YYNGEE. As DNA, the CDR3 is TGTGCCAGCAGCGTATACAGCGGGGGGGCAACAGATACGCAGTATTTT. Translation: CASSVYSGGATDTQYF.

V usage is TRBV28 and J usage is TRBJ1-5, with 7 bases identical to TRBD1. CDR1 and CDR2 (germline): MDHEN, SYDVKM. Trimming cost V 8 bases and J 6 bases; bases outside gene matches: 7. The CDR3 spans 13 residues. The CDR3 reads CASVPGGTQPQHF. As DNA, the CDR3 is TGTGCCAGCGTTCCAGGGGGAACTCAGCCCCAGCATTTT.

This chain uses TRBV6-1 with TRBJ2-1; 8 bases map to TRBD2. The V and J ends lost 3 bases and 2 bases, in that order; junction bases with no gene match: 6. CDR1 MNHNS and CDR2 SASEGT come from the germline V gene. The CDR3 length is 16 residues. The CDR3 protein is CASSDVAGGAYNEQFF. CDR3 sequence (DNA): TGTGCCAGCAGTGACGTTGCGGGAGGCGCCTACAATGAGCAGTTCTTC.

The chain recombines TRBV27 with TRBJ1-5; TRBD1 might be the D (6 bases). The CDR3 is made up of 16 amino acids. Trimming removed 10 bases from V and 0 bases from J, with 19 bases in between. Looked up from germline, CDR1 is MNHEY and CDR2 is SMNVEV (reference sequence). CDR3 loop: CATIGPRGYSNQPQHF. In DNA form, the CDR3 reads TGTGCCACCATCGGACCCAGGGGTTATAGCAATCAGCCCCAGCATTTT.

This clone was detected a few times. The chain has TRBV6-5 and TRBJ2-2; 12 nucleotides line up with TRBD1. This CDR3 is 15 amino acids long. Trimming cost V 7 bases and J 7 bases; bases outside gene matches: 7. Per the germline V gene, CDR1 is MNHEY and CDR2 is SVGAGI. The CDR3 is CASTPGQGAFGELFF. Written as DNA, the CDR3 is TGTGCCAGCACCCCGGGACAGGGGGCCTTCGGGGAGCTGTTTTTT.

The rearrangement joins TRBV6-1 to TRBJ1-2, with D perhaps TRBD1 (6 bases). V was pared by 6 bases and J by 0 bases, with 14 bases between. The CDR3 consists of 15 residues. The V gene's germline CDR1 is MNHNS and CDR2 SASEGT. CDR3 sequence: CASSEGGATNYGYTF. The CDR3 nucleotides read TGTGCCAGCAGCGAGGGGGGGGCTACTAACTATGGCTACACCTTC.

This clone turned up a few times. V usage is TRBV29-1 and J usage is TRBJ1-1; TRBD1 matches 7 bases. Germline CDR1 is SQVTM and CDR2 is ANQGSEA. The CDR3 contains 12 residues. Trimming at V came to 4 bases and at J to 6 bases, leaving 5 bases not matched to a gene. CDR3 nucleotides: TGCAGCGTTGCAGGGGGTTTGCCTGAAGCTTTCTTT. Residues: CSVAGGLPEAFF.

This clone was observed a handful of times. V and J are TRBV2 and TRBJ2-2; 11 bases map to TRBD2. The CDR3 covers 17 residues. Germline trimming cut 2 bases from V and 0 bases from J; bases unmatched to any gene: 2. Germline CDR1 and CDR2: SNHLY and FYNNEI. The CDR3 loop reads CASSEPTSGTNTGELFF. For the CDR3, the DNA is TGTGCCAGCAGTGAACCGACTAGCGGGACGAACACCGGGGAGCTGTTTTTT.

The table lists this clone with a few counts. This sequence joins TRBV30 and TRBJ2-2, with 7 bases lining up with TRBD2. V shed 7 bases and J 1 base; nucleotides not matched to a gene: 3. CDR3 length equals 13 residues. Germline V gives CDR1 GTSNPN, CDR2 SVGIG (reference sequence). The CDR3 DNA is TGTGCCTATCTAGCGGAGAACACCGGGGAGCTGTTTTTT. Its protein is CAYLAENTGELFF.